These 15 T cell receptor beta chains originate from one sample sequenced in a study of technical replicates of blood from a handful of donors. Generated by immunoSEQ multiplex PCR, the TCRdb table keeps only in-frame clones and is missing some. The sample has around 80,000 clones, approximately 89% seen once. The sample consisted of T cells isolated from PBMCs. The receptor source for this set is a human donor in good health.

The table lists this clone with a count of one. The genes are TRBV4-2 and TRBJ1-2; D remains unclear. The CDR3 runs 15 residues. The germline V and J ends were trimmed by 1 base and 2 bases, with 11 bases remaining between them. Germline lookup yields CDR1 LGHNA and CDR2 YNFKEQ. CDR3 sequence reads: CASSQGRTINYGYTF. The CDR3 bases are TGTGCCAGCAGCCAAGGACGGACTATCAACTATGGCTACACCTTC.

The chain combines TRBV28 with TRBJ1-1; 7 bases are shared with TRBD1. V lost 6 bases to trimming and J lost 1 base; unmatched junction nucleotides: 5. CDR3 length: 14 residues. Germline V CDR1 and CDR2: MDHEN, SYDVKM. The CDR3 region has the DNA TGTGCCAGCAGAGATAACAGGGGGAACACTGAAGCTTTCTTT. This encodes CASRDNRGNTEAFF.

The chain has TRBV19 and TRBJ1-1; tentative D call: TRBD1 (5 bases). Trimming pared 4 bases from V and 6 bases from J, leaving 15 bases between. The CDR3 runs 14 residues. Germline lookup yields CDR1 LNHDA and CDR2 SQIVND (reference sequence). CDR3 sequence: CASSTPGGIAEAFF. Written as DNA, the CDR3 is TGTGCCAGTAGTACCCCCGGGGGAATCGCTGAAGCTTTCTTT. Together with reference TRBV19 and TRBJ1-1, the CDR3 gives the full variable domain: DGGITQSPKYLFRKEGQNVTLSCEQNLNHDAMYWYRQDPGQGLRLIYYSQIVNDFQKGDIAEGYSVSREKKESFPLTVTSAQKNPTAFYLCASSTPGGIAEAFFGQGTRLTVV.

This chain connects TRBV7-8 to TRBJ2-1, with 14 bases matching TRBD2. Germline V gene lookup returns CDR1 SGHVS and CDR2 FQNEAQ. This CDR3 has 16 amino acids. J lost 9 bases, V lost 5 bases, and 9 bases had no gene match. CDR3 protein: CASSPTGLAGVTEQFF. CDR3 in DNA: TGTGCCAGCAGCCCCACGGGACTAGCGGGAGTCACTGAGCAGTTCTTC.

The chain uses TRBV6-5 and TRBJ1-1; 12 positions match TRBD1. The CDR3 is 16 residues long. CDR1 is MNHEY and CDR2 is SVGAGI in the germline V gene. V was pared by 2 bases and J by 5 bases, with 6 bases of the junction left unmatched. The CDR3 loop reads CASSYGGTGGSTEAFF. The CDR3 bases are TGTGCCAGCAGTTACGGTGGGACAGGGGGCTCAACTGAAGCTTTCTTT.

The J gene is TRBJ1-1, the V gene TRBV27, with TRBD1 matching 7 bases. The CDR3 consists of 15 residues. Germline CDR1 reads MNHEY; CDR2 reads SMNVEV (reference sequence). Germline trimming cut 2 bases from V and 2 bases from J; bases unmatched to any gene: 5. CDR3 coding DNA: TGTGCCAGCAGTTTAACAGGGGCGGCAAACACTGAAGCTTTCTTT. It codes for CASSLTGAANTEAFF.

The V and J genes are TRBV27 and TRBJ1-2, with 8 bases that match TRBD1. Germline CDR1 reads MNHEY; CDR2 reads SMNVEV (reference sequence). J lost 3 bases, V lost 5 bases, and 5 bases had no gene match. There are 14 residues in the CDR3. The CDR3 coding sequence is TGTGCCAGCAGTCCTGGACAGGGCCACTATGGCTACACCTTC. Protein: CASSPGQGHYGYTF.

In DNA, the CDR3 is TGTGCCATCAGTGAGCCCTTCCAGGTAGGATGGACTGAAGCTTTCTTT. Protein product: CAISEPFQVGWTEAFF. V and J are TRBV10-3 and TRBJ1-1, with D hard to call. From germline, CDR1 is ENHRY and CDR2 SYGVKD. The V and J ends lost 2 bases and 5 bases respectively, with 18 bases between them. The CDR3 length is 16 residues.

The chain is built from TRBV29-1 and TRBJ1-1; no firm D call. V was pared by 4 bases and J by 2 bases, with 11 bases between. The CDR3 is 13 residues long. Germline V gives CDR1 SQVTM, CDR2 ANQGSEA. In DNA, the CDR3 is TGCAGCGTTGGCGGAGGAGGTAACACTGAAGCTTTCTTT. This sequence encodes CSVGGGGNTEAFF.

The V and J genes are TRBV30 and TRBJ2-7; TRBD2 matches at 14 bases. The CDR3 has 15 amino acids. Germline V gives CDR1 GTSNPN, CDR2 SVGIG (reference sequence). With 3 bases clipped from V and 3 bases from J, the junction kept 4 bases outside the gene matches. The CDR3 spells CAWRPGTSGSYEQYF. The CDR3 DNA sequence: TGTGCCTGGAGGCCTGGGACTAGCGGGAGCTACGAGCAGTACTTC.

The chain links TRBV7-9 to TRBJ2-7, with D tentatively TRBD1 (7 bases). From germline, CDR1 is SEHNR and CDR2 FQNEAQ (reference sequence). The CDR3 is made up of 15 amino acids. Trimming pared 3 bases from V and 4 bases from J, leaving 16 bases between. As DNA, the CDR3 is TGTGCCAGCAGCTTCGACAGGGAGGTTTCGTACGAGCAGTACTTC. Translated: CASSFDREVSYEQYF. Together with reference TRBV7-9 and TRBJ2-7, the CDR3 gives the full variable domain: DTGVSQNPRHKITKRGQNVTFRCDPISEHNRLYWYRQTLGQGPEFLTYFQNEAQLEKSRLLSDRFSAERPKGSFSTLEIQRTEQGDSAMYLCASSFDREVSYEQYFGPGTRLTVT.

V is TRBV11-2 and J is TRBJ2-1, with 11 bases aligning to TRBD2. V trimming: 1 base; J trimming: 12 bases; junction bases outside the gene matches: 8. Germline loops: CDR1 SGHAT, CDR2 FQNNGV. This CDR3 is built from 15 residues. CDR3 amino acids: CASSLVTSGNYRQFF. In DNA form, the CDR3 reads TGTGCCAGCAGCTTAGTGACTAGCGGGAATTATCGGCAGTTCTTC.

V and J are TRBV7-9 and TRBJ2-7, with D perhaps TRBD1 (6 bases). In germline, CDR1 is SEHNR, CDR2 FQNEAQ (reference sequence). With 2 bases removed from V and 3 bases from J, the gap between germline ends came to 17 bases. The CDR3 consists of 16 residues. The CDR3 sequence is CASSLTRDTRGYEQYF. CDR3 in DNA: TGTGCCAGCAGCTTAACTCGGGACACCAGAGGCTACGAGCAGTACTTC.

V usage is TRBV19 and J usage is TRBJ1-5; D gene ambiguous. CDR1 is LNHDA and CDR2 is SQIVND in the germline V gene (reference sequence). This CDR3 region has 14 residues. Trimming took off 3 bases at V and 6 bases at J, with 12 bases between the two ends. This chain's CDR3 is CASSIPEIFQPQHF. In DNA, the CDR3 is TGTGCCAGTAGTATCCCTGAGATTTTTCAGCCCCAGCATTTT. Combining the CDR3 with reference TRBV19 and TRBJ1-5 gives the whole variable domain DGGITQSPKYLFRKEGQNVTLSCEQNLNHDAMYWYRQDPGQGLRLIYYSQIVNDFQKGDIAEGYSVSREKKESFPLTVTSAQKNPTAFYLCASSIPEIFQPQHFGDGTRLSIL.

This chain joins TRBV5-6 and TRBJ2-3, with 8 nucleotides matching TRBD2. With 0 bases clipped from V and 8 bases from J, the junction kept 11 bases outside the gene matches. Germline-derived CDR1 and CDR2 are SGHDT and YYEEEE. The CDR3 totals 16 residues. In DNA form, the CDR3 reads TGTGCCAGCAGCTTGGCCGGGGGGGCGGCTCGGCGTACGCAGTATTTT. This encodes CASSLAGGAARRTQYF.